This passage covers 28 T cell receptor beta chains from one sample sequenced in a study of blood T cell repertoires in COVID-19. Assay used: immunoSEQ multiplex PCR; TCRdb lists only in-frame clones, some missing. The table lists 250,000 or so clones, around nine tenths of them singletons. The sample taken for sequencing was PBMCs or T cells enriched from blood (not recorded which). The receptors were gathered from a woman between 40 and 50 years old who had been exposed to COVID-19.

This chain uses TRBV27 with TRBJ2-1, with 10 bases lining up with TRBD2. Trimming took 1 base from V and 5 from J; bases not matched to a gene: 8. The V gene's germline CDR1 is MNHEY and CDR2 SMNVEV (reference sequence). The CDR3 contains 17 residues. The CDR3 coding sequence is TGTGCCAGCAGTTTATGGGGTTGGGGGACTAGCGACAATGAGCAGTTCTTC. Its protein product is CASSLWGWGTSDNEQFF.

The CDR3 DNA is TGTGCCAGCAGCTACATATCTAGCGGGGGGATCTACGAGCAGTACTTC. Protein product: CASSYISSGGIYEQYF. The chain combines TRBV11-1 with TRBJ2-7; 11 bases match TRBD2. The CDR3 contains 16 residues. Germline values: CDR1 SGHAT, CDR2 FQDESV (reference sequence). Trimming removed 4 bases from V and 3 bases from J; junction bases left unmatched: 8. Full variable domain (outside the CDR3, taken from reference TRBV11-1 and TRBJ2-7): EAEVAQSPRYKITEKSQAVAFWCDPISGHATLYWYRQILGQGPELLVQFQDESVVDDSQLPKDRFSAERLKGVDSTLKIQPAELGDSAMYLCASSYISSGGIYEQYFGPGTRLTVT.

This chain joins TRBV10-3 and TRBJ1-2, with 7 bases lining up with TRBD1. The length of the CDR3 is 13 residues. V lost 5 bases to trimming and J lost 6 bases; unmatched junction nucleotides: 6. The germline V gene has CDR1 ENHRY and CDR2 SYGVKD. CDR3 protein: CAISLDREDGYTF. The CDR3 nucleotides read TGTGCCATCAGTCTTGACAGGGAGGATGGCTACACCTTC.

This clone was found a few times. This sequence joins TRBV24-1 and TRBJ2-6; no clear D gene. Looked up from germline, CDR1 is KGHDR and CDR2 is SFDVKD. The CDR3 is 15 amino acids. Trimming took off 3 bases at V and 1 base at J, with 6 bases between the two ends. The CDR3 protein is CATSDAASGANVLTF. For the CDR3, the DNA is TGTGCCACCAGTGATGCGGCGTCTGGGGCCAACGTCCTGACTTTC.

The V gene is TRBV24-1, the J gene TRBJ2-3, with a weak D call TRBD2 (6 bases). The length of the CDR3 is 13 residues. Germline values: CDR1 KGHDR, CDR2 SFDVKD. The V end lost 5 bases, the J end lost 2 bases, and 7 bases lay between the germline ends. For the CDR3, the DNA is TGTGCCACCAGTGGGGACTCCACAGATACGCAGTATTTT. Protein product: CATSGDSTDTQYF.

The J gene is TRBJ1-3, the V gene TRBV7-2; TRBD1 matches at 7 bases. Trimming removed 1 base from V and 0 bases from J; junction bases left unmatched: 6. Germline V gives CDR1 SGHTA, CDR2 FQGNSA. The CDR3 length is 17 residues. Here the CDR3 reads CASSLVVSGGSGNTIYF. The CDR3 DNA reads TGTGCCAGCAGCTTAGTTGTGTCAGGGGGCTCTGGAAACACCATATATTTT.

The genes are TRBV6-1 and TRBJ1-4; 7 bases match TRBD1. Looked up from germline, CDR1 is MNHNS and CDR2 is SASEGT. After removal of 2 bases from V and 6 bases from J, the junction contained 12 bases not matched to a gene. The CDR3 consists of 17 residues. The CDR3 DNA reads TGTGCCAGCAGTGAATGGGGACAGACAAACTATGATGAAAAACTGTTTTTT. Translated: CASSEWGQTNYDEKLFF.

This clone has a single count. The chain carries TRBV27 and TRBJ2-5; D unclear. The CDR3 length is 13 residues. The germline V and J ends were trimmed by 5 bases and 4 bases, with 11 bases remaining between them. Germline V gene sequence: CDR1 MNHEY, CDR2 SMNVEV (reference sequence). The CDR3 spells CASSKPRGETQYF. The CDR3 DNA reads as TGTGCCAGCAGTAAACCTCGAGGAGAGACCCAGTACTTC.

The chain is built from TRBV28 and TRBJ1-1; D may be TRBD1 (5 bases). CDR3 size: 13 residues. Trimming took 5 bases from V and 1 from J, leaving 8 bases between them. CDR1 and CDR2 (germline): MDHEN, SYDVKM. The CDR3 region has the DNA TGTGCCAGCAGTCCCGGGGGGAACACTGAAGCTTTCTTT. It specifies CASSPGGNTEAFF.

The chain employs TRBV28 and TRBJ1-1, with a possible D match to TRBD1 (6 bases). The CDR3 is made up of 14 amino acids. Germline-derived CDR1 and CDR2 are MDHEN and SYDVKM. V was clipped by 5 bases and J by 2 bases, with 12 bases between them. CDR3 protein: CASSPHRENTEAFF. The CDR3 region has the DNA TGTGCCAGCAGTCCTCACAGGGAAAACACTGAAGCTTTCTTT. The whole variable domain, remainder taken from reference TRBV28 and TRBJ1-1, is DVKVTQSSRYLVKRTGEKVFLECVQDMDHENMFWYRQDPGLGLRLIYFSYDVKMKEKGDIPEGYSVSREKKERFSLILESASTNQTSMYLCASSPHRENTEAFFGQGTRLTVV.

The chain combines TRBV7-9 with TRBJ2-7; 8 bases map to TRBD1. The CDR3 sequence is 15 residues long. CDR1 is SEHNR, CDR2 FQNEAQ, per germline (reference sequence). Germline trimming cut 7 bases from V and 5 bases from J; bases unmatched to any gene: 13. The CDR3 DNA is TGTGCCAGCACCTCTCCAGGGGGCAGGGGGAACGAGCAGTACTTC. It codes for CASTSPGGRGNEQYF.

This chain uses TRBV3-1 (or the pseudogene TRBV3-2) with TRBJ2-1; 12 nucleotides align to TRBD2. CDR1 LGHDT and CDR2 YNNKEL come from the germline V gene (reference sequence). The ends lost 4 bases at V and 7 bases at J; junction bases unmatched: 11. The CDR3 totals 17 residues. The CDR3 bases are TGTGCCAGCAGCCCTCGTCTAGCGGGAGGGCCGGCAAATGAGCAGTTCTTC. Its translation is CASSPRLAGGPANEQFF.

This chain links TRBV19 with TRBJ1-1; D call uncertain. Trimming pared 6 bases from V and 6 bases from J, leaving 17 bases between. Looked up from germline, CDR1 is LNHDA and CDR2 is SQIVND (reference sequence). The CDR3 spans 14 residues. The CDR3 DNA follows: TGTGCCAGTAGCCCGATACTAGAGGGATCTGAAGCTTTCTTT. Protein product: CASSPILEGSEAFF. Full variable domain (rest looked up from reference TRBV19 and TRBJ1-1): DGGITQSPKYLFRKEGQNVTLSCEQNLNHDAMYWYRQDPGQGLRLIYYSQIVNDFQKGDIAEGYSVSREKKESFPLTVTSAQKNPTAFYLCASSPILEGSEAFFGQGTRLTVV.

The chain has TRBV6-5 and TRBJ1-4, with D perhaps matching TRBD1 (6 bases). Germline CDR1 is MNHEY and CDR2 is SVGAGI. The V gene lost 2 bases and the J gene lost 3 bases, with 10 bases spanning the gap. CDR3 length: 15 residues. The CDR3 nucleotides read TGTGCCAGCAGTTACAGGGGGTTATCTAATGAAAAACTGTTTTTT. Translation gives CASSYRGLSNEKLFF.

The V and J genes are TRBV7-2 and TRBJ2-2; 9 bases agree with TRBD2. V shed 1 base and J 4 bases; nucleotides not matched to a gene: 4. This CDR3 contains 16 residues. Germline CDR1 is SGHTA and CDR2 is FQGNSA. CDR3 region: CASSLGELAGTGELFF. In nucleotides, the CDR3 is TGTGCCAGCAGCTTAGGGGAACTAGCGGGCACCGGGGAGCTGTTTTTT.

In nucleotides, the CDR3 is TGTGCCATCAGCTCCGACAGGGAGCAGTTCTTC. It is translated as CAISSDREQFF. The chain employs TRBV10-3 and TRBJ2-1; maybe TRBD1 (6 bases). The CDR3 contains 11 residues. CDR1 ENHRY and CDR2 SYGVKD come from the germline V gene. The V gene lost 6 bases and the J gene lost 10 bases, with 10 bases spanning the gap.

This clone was counted once. CDR3 amino acids: CASSYGREGSPLHF. The CDR3 nucleotides read TGTGCCAGCAGTTACGGCAGGGAGGGATCACCCCTCCACTTT. The gene calls are TRBV6-5 and TRBJ1-6; possibly TRBD1 for D (5 bases). There are 14 residues in the CDR3. Germline CDR1 and CDR2: MNHEY and SVGAGI. Trimming stripped 2 bases from V and 10 bases from J, with 12 bases between.

The chain carries TRBV5-4 and TRBJ2-1, with TRBD2 matching 7 bases. J lost 3 bases, V lost 2 bases, and 8 bases had no gene match. The germline V gene encodes CDR1 SGHNT and CDR2 YYREEE (reference sequence). CDR3 length: 16 amino acids. The CDR3 sequence is CASSLGGGGGYNEQFF. For the CDR3, the DNA is TGTGCCAGCAGCTTAGGCGGGGGAGGAGGCTACAATGAGCAGTTCTTC.

This rearrangement joins TRBV5-6 to TRBJ2-2; 7 bases are a match to TRBD1. V was clipped by 4 bases and J by 4 bases; unmatched bases: 10. Germline values: CDR1 SGHDT, CDR2 YYEEEE. The CDR3 sequence is 16 residues long. CDR3 in DNA: TGTGCCAGCAGCCGCGACAGGGTCTTAAGCACCGGGGAGCTGTTTTTT. Its protein is CASSRDRVLSTGELFF.

The chain employs TRBV19 and TRBJ1-6; D uncertain. Trimming shortened V by 5 bases and J by 10 bases, and 9 bases separated the two germline ends. Per the germline V gene, CDR1 is LNHDA and CDR2 is SQIVND (reference sequence). The CDR3 contains 12 residues. CDR3 protein: CASSHPRSPLHF. In DNA form, the CDR3 reads TGTGCCAGTAGTCACCCCAGATCACCCCTCCACTTT.

This chain joins TRBV27 and TRBJ1-1, with TRBD1 identical over 8 bases. Per the germline V gene, CDR1 is MNHEY and CDR2 is SMNVEV (reference sequence). The CDR3 sequence is 15 residues long. Trimming cost V 6 bases and J 1 base; bases outside gene matches: 7. CDR3 sequence reads: CASRLARGQNTEAFF. Here the CDR3 DNA reads TGTGCCAGCAGGCTGGCCAGGGGGCAGAACACTGAAGCTTTCTTT.

Comments on this clone: Other DNA sequences of this sample code for an identical CDR3. The chain is built from TRBV7-2 and TRBJ2-3, with 10 nucleotides matching TRBD2. The V segment lost 4 bases and the J segment 0 bases; nucleotides outside the gene matches: 1. There are 15 residues in the CDR3. Germline CDR1 reads SGHTA; CDR2 reads FQGNSA. The CDR3 protein is CASSWTSGSTDTQYF. In DNA, the CDR3 is TGTGCCAGCAGCTGGACTAGCGGTAGCACAGATACGCAGTATTTT.

V usage is TRBV5-8 and J usage is TRBJ2-3; TRBD1 aligns across 10 bases. The length of the CDR3 is 15 residues. Per germline, CDR1 SGHTS and CDR2 YDEGEE. The trim removed 4 bases at V and 4 bases at J, leaving 6 bases unmatched. The CDR3 region is CASSTGQGIPDTQYF. The CDR3 DNA reads TGTGCCAGCAGCACGGGACAGGGGATTCCAGATACGCAGTATTTT.

The chain carries TRBV7-6 and TRBJ2-1; 14 bases are a match to TRBD2. Germline-derived CDR1 and CDR2 are SGHVS and FNYEAQ. J lost 9 bases, V lost 5 bases, and 6 bases had no gene match. This CDR3 comprises 15 residues. The CDR3 DNA sequence: TGTGCCAGCAGCCGGACTAGCGGGGGGATAGTTGAGCAGTTCTTC. It yields the protein CASSRTSGGIVEQFF.

The chain couples TRBV6-5 to TRBJ2-3; D may be TRBD2 (6 bases). Trimming removed 2 bases from V and 4 bases from J, with 16 bases in between. Per germline, CDR1 MNHEY and CDR2 SVGAGI. The CDR3 length is 16 residues. The CDR3 region is CASSYAFTPGADTQYF. The CDR3 DNA reads TGTGCCAGCAGTTACGCGTTCACTCCGGGAGCAGATACGCAGTATTTT.

The chain has TRBV28 and TRBJ1-5, with 8 bases matching TRBD1. Germline lookup yields CDR1 MDHEN and CDR2 SYDVKM. The CDR3 consists of 17 residues. Germline trimming cut 7 bases from V and 7 bases from J; bases unmatched to any gene: 18. The CDR3 region is CASTPSPDRGERQPQHF. For the CDR3, the DNA is TGTGCCAGCACTCCTTCCCCCGACAGGGGAGAACGGCAGCCCCAGCATTTT.

This clone was counted a single time. The genes are TRBV27 and TRBJ1-2; 10 nucleotides match TRBD1. This CDR3 is built from 13 residues. Germline assignment: CDR1 MNHEY and CDR2 SMNVEV (reference sequence). Trimming removed 4 bases from V and 6 bases from J; junction bases left unmatched: 2. The chain's CDR3 is CASSWGQGNGYTF. The CDR3 DNA reads as TGTGCCAGCAGTTGGGGACAGGGGAATGGCTACACCTTC.

The V and J genes are TRBV7-9 and TRBJ1-1; D remains ambiguous. Germline CDR1 and CDR2: SEHNR and FQNEAQ (reference sequence). CDR3 size: 14 residues. V lost 2 bases, J lost 1 base, and 8 bases lay in between. The DNA for the CDR3 is TGTGCCAGCAGCTTATGGGGAGAGAACACTGAAGCTTTCTTT. Amino acids: CASSLWGENTEAFF.